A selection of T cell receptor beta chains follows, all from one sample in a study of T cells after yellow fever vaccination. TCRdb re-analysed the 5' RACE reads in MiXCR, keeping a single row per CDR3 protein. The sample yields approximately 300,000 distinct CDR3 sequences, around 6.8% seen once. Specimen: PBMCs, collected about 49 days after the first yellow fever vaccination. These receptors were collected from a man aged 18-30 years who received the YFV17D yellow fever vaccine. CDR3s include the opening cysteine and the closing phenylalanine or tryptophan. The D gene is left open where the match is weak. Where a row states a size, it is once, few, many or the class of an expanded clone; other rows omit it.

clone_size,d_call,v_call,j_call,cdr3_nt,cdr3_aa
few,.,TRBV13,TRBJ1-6,TGTGCCAGCAGCTTCCGCAGGGACCCCTATAATTCACCCCTCCACTTT,CASSFRRDPYNSPLHF
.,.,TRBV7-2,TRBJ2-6,TGTGCCAGCAGCCCGGGACCGAATTCTGGGGCCAACGTCCTGACTTTC,CASSPGPNSGANVLTF
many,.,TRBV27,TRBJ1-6,TGTGCCAGCAGTCCGCCGGGCAATTCACCCCTCCACTTT,CASSPPGNSPLHF
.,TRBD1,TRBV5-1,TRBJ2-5,TGCGCCAGCAGCTTCCAGGGGGCAGAAGAGACCCAGTACTTC,CASSFQGAEETQYF
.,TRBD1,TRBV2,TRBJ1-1,TGTACCAGCTGTCCCGAACGACAGGGGATGGCGAACACTGAAGCTTTCTTT,CTSCPERQGMANTEAFF
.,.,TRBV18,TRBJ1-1,TGTGCCAGCTCACCGATCGACAGGACTGAAGCTTTCTTT,CASSPIDRTEAFF
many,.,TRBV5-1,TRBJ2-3,TGCGCCAGCAGCTTGGGAGCAGCAGATACGCAGTATTTT,CASSLGAADTQYF
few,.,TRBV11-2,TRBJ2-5,TGTGCCAGCAGCCCTCTCCCCGCTCAAGAGACCCAGTACTTC,CASSPLPAQETQYF
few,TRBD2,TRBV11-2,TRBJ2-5,TGTGCCAGCAGCGGGAGGACTAGCGGGGAAGAGACCCAGTACTTC,CASSGRTSGEETQYF
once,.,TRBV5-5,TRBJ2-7,TGTGCCAGCATCTTGTCCTCCTACGAGCAGTACTTC,CASILSSYEQYF
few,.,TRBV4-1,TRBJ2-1,TGCGCCAGCAGCCCCCGGGATAAGAGCTACAATGAGCAGTTCTTC,CASSPRDKSYNEQFF
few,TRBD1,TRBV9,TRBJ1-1,TGTGCCAGCAGCGTAGGCCCACAGGGGTGGACTGAAGCTTTCTTT,CASSVGPQGWTEAFF
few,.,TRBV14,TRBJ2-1,TGTGCCAGCAGCCAAACCTGGAGCAGCAATGAGCAGTTCTTC,CASSQTWSSNEQFF
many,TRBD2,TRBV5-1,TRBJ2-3,TGCGCCAGCACCCCTATGACTAGCGGGGGAACAGATACGCAGTATTTT,CASTPMTSGGTDTQYF
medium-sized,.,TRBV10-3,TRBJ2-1,TGTGCCATCCGACGGTTAGGGTCCTACAATGAGCAGTTCTTC,CAIRRLGSYNEQFF
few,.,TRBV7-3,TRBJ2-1,TGTGCCAGCAGCCCAGGGACCCTCTACAATGAGCAGTTCTTC,CASSPGTLYNEQFF
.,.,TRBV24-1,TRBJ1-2,TGTGCCACGGGACACAGGGATGGCTACACCTTC,CATGHRDGYTF
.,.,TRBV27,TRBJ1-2,TGTGCCAGCAGTTTATTACCCGGGGGAGGCTACACCTTC,CASSLLPGGGYTF
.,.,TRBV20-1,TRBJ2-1,TGCAGTGCCAACGAGGGCCATGAGCAGTTCTTC,CSANEGHEQFF
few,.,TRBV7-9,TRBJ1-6,TGTGCCAGCACCGAGGGTTATTCACCCCTCCACTTT,CASTEGYSPLHF
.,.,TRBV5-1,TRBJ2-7,TGCGCCAGCAGCCACCAAGGGAGCTCCTACGAGCAGTACTTC,CASSHQGSSYEQYF
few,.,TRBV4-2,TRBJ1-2,TGTGCCAGCAGCCAAGTCCCCGGGAGTAGCTACGGCTACACCTTC,CASSQVPGSSYGYTF
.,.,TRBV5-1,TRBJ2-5,TGCGCCAGCAGCACCAACGAAGAGACCCAGTACTTC,CASSTNEETQYF
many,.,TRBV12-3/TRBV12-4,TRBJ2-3,TGTGCCAGCAGTTTAGCAGGGGAGACAGATACGCAGTATTTT,CASSLAGETDTQYF
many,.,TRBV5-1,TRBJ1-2,TGCGCCAGCAGCTTGGTTCCAGGGGCGCAGGGCTATGGCTACACCTTC,CASSLVPGAQGYGYTF
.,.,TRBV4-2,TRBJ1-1,TGTGCCAGCAGCCACGAGGGGGAGAACACTGAAGCTTTCTTT,CASSHEGENTEAFF
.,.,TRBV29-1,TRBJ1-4,TGCAGCGTTGGGTGGGCGGAAAATGAAAAACTGTTTTTT,CSVGWAENEKLFF
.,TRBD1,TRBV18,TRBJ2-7,TGTGCCAGCTCACCAGCGGACAGGTACAGCTCCTACGAGCAGTACTTC,CASSPADRYSSYEQYF
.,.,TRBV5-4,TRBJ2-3,TGTGCCAGCAGCCAGGGGGGCAGGGAGGCGCAGTATTTT,CASSQGGREAQYF
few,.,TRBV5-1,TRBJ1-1,TGCGCCAGCAGCTCGGATGAGGGGACTGAAGCTTTCTTT,CASSSDEGTEAFF
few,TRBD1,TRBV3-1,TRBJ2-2,TGTGCCAGCAGCCTCAGAAGTGGCAGGGGGACCGGGGAGCTGTTTTTT,CASSLRSGRGTGELFF
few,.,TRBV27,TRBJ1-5,TGTGCCAGCAGTATCACGACAGCCCAGCCCCAGCATTTT,CASSITTAQPQHF
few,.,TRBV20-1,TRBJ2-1,TGCAGTGCTGGGTCGAAAACCTCCTACAATGAGCAGTTCTTC,CSAGSKTSYNEQFF
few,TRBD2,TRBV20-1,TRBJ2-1,TGCAGTGCGGCTCGCAGGACTAGCGGGGGGGTCTCCTATTCTGAGCAGTTCTTC,CSAARRTSGGVSYSEQFF
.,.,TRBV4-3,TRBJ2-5,TGCGCCAGCAGCCAACGGACTCGTACATGGGAGACCCTGTACTTC,CASSQRTRTWETLYF
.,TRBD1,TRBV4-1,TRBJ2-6,TGCGCCAGCAGCCCCCTCCCCCCTCGGACAGGAGCCTTGTCTGGGGCCAACGTCCTGACTTTC,CASSPLPPRTGALSGANVLTF
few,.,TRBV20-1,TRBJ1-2,TGCAGTGCTAGTGCAGGGACAAACTATGGCTACACCTTC,CSASAGTNYGYTF
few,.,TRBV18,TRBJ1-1,TGTGCCAGCTCACCACAGGGGCCTGACACTGAAGCTTTCTTT,CASSPQGPDTEAFF
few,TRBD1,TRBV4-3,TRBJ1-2,TGCGCCAGCAGCCAAACAAGGGGGACAGCCAACTATGGCTACACCTTC,CASSQTRGTANYGYTF
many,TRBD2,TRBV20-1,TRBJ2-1,TGCAGTGCTCCGTTAGCGGGCATAGACTACAATGAGCAGTTCTTC,CSAPLAGIDYNEQFF
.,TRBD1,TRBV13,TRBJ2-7,TGTGCCAGCAGCTACCGGACAGGGACGAACTCCTACGAGCAGTACTTC,CASSYRTGTNSYEQYF
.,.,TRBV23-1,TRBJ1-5,TGCGCCAGAATGATTATAGGGCAGTCGAATCAGCCCCAGCATTTT,CARMIIGQSNQPQHF
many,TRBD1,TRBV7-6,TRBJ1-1,TGTGCCAGCAGCTGGAAGACAGGGCCGGGCACTGAAGCTTTCTTT,CASSWKTGPGTEAFF
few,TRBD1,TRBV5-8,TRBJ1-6,TGTGCCAGCAGCATGCCCTGGGGACAGGGTACTTCACCCCTCCACTTT,CASSMPWGQGTSPLHF
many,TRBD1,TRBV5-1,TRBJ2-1,TGCGCCAGCACCCCCGGGACAGGGGGCCATGAGCAGTTCTTC,CASTPGTGGHEQFF
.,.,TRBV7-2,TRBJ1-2,TGTGCCAGCAGCCCCTCTACGCTAAGGGCGGATGGCTACACCTTC,CASSPSTLRADGYTF
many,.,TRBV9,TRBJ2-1,TGTGCCAGCAGCGTAGCTACCGACAGGTTAAAGGGCAATGAGCAGTTCTTC,CASSVATDRLKGNEQFF
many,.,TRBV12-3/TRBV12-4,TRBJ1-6,TGTGCCAGCAGTTTCCTCCCAGGTTCCAATTCACCCCTCCACTTT,CASSFLPGSNSPLHF
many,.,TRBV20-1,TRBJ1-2,TGCAGTGCTAAGGGGGGAGCTAACTATGGCTACACCTTC,CSAKGGANYGYTF
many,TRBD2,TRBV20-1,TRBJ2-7,TGCAGTGCTAGAGATATTGGCAGCGGGGGACCCTACGAGCAGTACTTC,CSARDIGSGGPYEQYF